These T cell receptor beta chains were read from a single sample in a study of neurological immune-mediated disorders. Each CDR3 protein is one row after TCRdb ran MiXCR on the 5' RACE reads. Of roughly 22,000 distinct CDR3 sequences in the sample, 5% to 7% were seen once. The sequencing input was CD8+ T cells from blood. The source is a young man in good health. CDR3s include the opening cysteine and the closing phenylalanine or tryptophan. The order of the fields is clone size, D gene, V gene, J gene, CDR3 DNA, CDR3 protein. D genes are given only for firm matches. The size field is filled for only some rows; it gives once, few, many or a size class.

clone size: many; D gene: NA; V gene: TRBV12-3/TRBV12-4; J gene: TRBJ2-7; CDR3 DNA: TGTGCCAGCAGTTTAATGGGAGGCGACGAGCAGTACTTC; CDR3 protein: CASSLMGGDEQYF
clone size: many; D gene: TRBD1; V gene: TRBV15; J gene: TRBJ2-7; CDR3 DNA: TGTGCCACCAGCAGCGCCGGGACAGGGGGCTACGAGCAGTACTTC; CDR3 protein: CATSSAGTGGYEQYF
clone size: many; D gene: NA; V gene: TRBV7-6; J gene: TRBJ1-1; CDR3 DNA: TGTGCCAGCAGCTTAGGGTCGGCGAACACTGAAGCTTTCTTT; CDR3 protein: CASSLGSANTEAFF
clone size: many; D gene: NA; V gene: TRBV5-6; J gene: TRBJ1-4; CDR3 DNA: TGTGCCAGCAGCTTGGCTGCAGCCCTTACCGAAAAACTGTTTTTT; CDR3 protein: CASSLAAALTEKLFF
clone size: many; D gene: NA; V gene: TRBV12-3/TRBV12-4; J gene: TRBJ1-2; CDR3 DNA: TGTGCCAGCAGCTCGACAGTCCTAAACTATGGCTACACCTTC; CDR3 protein: CASSSTVLNYGYTF
clone size: NA; D gene: NA; V gene: TRBV6-5; J gene: TRBJ1-6; CDR3 DNA: TGTGCCAGCAGACTCGGACAGCTAGTTTTTTCACCCCTCCACTTT; CDR3 protein: CASRLGQLVFSPLHF
clone size: many; D gene: NA; V gene: TRBV6-2/TRBV6-3; J gene: TRBJ2-1; CDR3 DNA: TGTGCCAGCAGTTACTCGACGGTGGGCTGGGCCCGCTCCTACAATGAGCAGTTCTTC; CDR3 protein: CASSYSTVGWARSYNEQFF
clone size: many; D gene: NA; V gene: TRBV25-1; J gene: TRBJ2-7; CDR3 DNA: TGTGCCAGCAGTGAATATAACAGGCCCGAGCAGTACTTC; CDR3 protein: CASSEYNRPEQYF
clone size: NA; D gene: TRBD1; V gene: TRBV2; J gene: TRBJ1-5; CDR3 DNA: TGTGCCAGCAGCGGGACAGGGGGAGTTTCGGACATTCAGCCCCAGCATTTT; CDR3 protein: CASSGTGGVSDIQPQHF
clone size: many; D gene: TRBD2; V gene: TRBV7-3; J gene: TRBJ2-3; CDR3 DNA: TGTGCCAGCAGCTTAGCGGGGGGATTCACAGATACGCAGTATTTT; CDR3 protein: CASSLAGGFTDTQYF
clone size: many; D gene: NA; V gene: TRBV5-1; J gene: TRBJ2-1; CDR3 DNA: TGCGCCAGCAGCTTCGACGGGGGCCTAAACAATGAGCAGTTCTTC; CDR3 protein: CASSFDGGLNNEQFF
clone size: many; D gene: NA; V gene: TRBV5-6; J gene: TRBJ1-2; CDR3 DNA: TGTGCCAGCAGCCCCCGTTTGGGGGATGGCTACACCTTC; CDR3 protein: CASSPRLGDGYTF
clone size: many; D gene: TRBD2; V gene: TRBV28; J gene: TRBJ2-1; CDR3 DNA: TGTGCCAGCAGTTTATATGCGGGGGAAGATCAGGAGCAGTTCTTC; CDR3 protein: CASSLYAGEDQEQFF
clone size: many; D gene: NA; V gene: TRBV5-6; J gene: TRBJ2-6; CDR3 DNA: TGTGCCAGCAGCCTTGAGACCGCTTTGGGTGGGGCCAACGTCCTGACTTTC; CDR3 protein: CASSLETALGGANVLTF
clone size: many; D gene: TRBD2; V gene: TRBV7-9; J gene: TRBJ2-5; CDR3 DNA: TGTGCCAGCAGCTTAGGCTTGCGGGGGGGCGAGGAGACCCAGTACTTC; CDR3 protein: CASSLGLRGGEETQYF
clone size: many; D gene: NA; V gene: TRBV4-3; J gene: TRBJ2-7; CDR3 DNA: TGCGCCAGCAGCCAAGCCGCAGGGGTGGGGGAGCAGTACTTC; CDR3 protein: CASSQAAGVGEQYF
clone size: many; D gene: NA; V gene: TRBV12-3/TRBV12-4; J gene: TRBJ2-3; CDR3 DNA: TGTGCCAGCAGTACCCTAACGCTCACAGATACGCAGTATTTT; CDR3 protein: CASSTLTLTDTQYF
clone size: many; D gene: NA; V gene: TRBV29-1; J gene: TRBJ2-1; CDR3 DNA: TGCAGCGTTCGGATGGAATATGACAATGAGCAGTTCTTC; CDR3 protein: CSVRMEYDNEQFF
clone size: many; D gene: NA; V gene: TRBV27; J gene: TRBJ1-2; CDR3 DNA: TGTGCCAGCAGTCGAAGTTCAGGGGAGGGCTACACCTTC; CDR3 protein: CASSRSSGEGYTF
clone size: many; D gene: NA; V gene: TRBV7-2; J gene: TRBJ1-4; CDR3 DNA: TGTGCCAGCAGCTTAGGAGGGGGGACTAGCGAAAAACTGTTTTTT; CDR3 protein: CASSLGGGTSEKLFF
clone size: many; D gene: NA; V gene: TRBV29-1; J gene: TRBJ1-2; CDR3 DNA: TGCAGCGTTGAAGGGGACCCCTTCTATGGCTACACCTTC; CDR3 protein: CSVEGDPFYGYTF
clone size: many; D gene: NA; V gene: TRBV4-2; J gene: TRBJ1-2; CDR3 DNA: TGTGCCAGCACCCCGTTATTGGCAGACTATGGCTACACCTTC; CDR3 protein: CASTPLLADYGYTF
clone size: many; D gene: NA; V gene: TRBV7-9; J gene: TRBJ1-1; CDR3 DNA: TGTGCCAGCAATGGGGTTGGGACCCTTAACACTGAAGCTTTCTTT; CDR3 protein: CASNGVGTLNTEAFF
clone size: few; D gene: NA; V gene: TRBV12-3/TRBV12-4; J gene: TRBJ2-3; CDR3 DNA: TGTGCCAGCAGGGTAGCGTTAGATACGCAGTATTTT; CDR3 protein: CASRVALDTQYF
clone size: many; D gene: NA; V gene: TRBV12-3/TRBV12-4; J gene: TRBJ1-1; CDR3 DNA: TGTGCCAGCAGCACCTCCCGGGCAGCGAGAAACACTGAAGCTTTCTTT; CDR3 protein: CASSTSRAARNTEAFF
clone size: many; D gene: TRBD1; V gene: TRBV6-4; J gene: TRBJ1-2; CDR3 DNA: TGTGCCAGCAGTGAGGGGGACAGGGGAAGCTACACCTTC; CDR3 protein: CASSEGDRGSYTF
clone size: many; D gene: TRBD2; V gene: TRBV20-1; J gene: TRBJ2-7; CDR3 DNA: TGCAGTGCTAGAGATCCTAGCGGGGGGGCATACGAGCAGTACTTC; CDR3 protein: CSARDPSGGAYEQYF
clone size: NA; D gene: NA; V gene: TRBV29-1; J gene: TRBJ2-1; CDR3 DNA: TGCAGCTGTATTGTGAATGAGCAGTTCTTC; CDR3 protein: CSCIVNEQFF
clone size: many; D gene: NA; V gene: TRBV9; J gene: TRBJ2-2; CDR3 DNA: TGTGCCAGCAGCGTCAGCAGTGTCGTGGGGCTGGGCACCGGGGAGCTGTTTTTT; CDR3 protein: CASSVSSVVGLGTGELFF
clone size: many; D gene: NA; V gene: TRBV5-1; J gene: TRBJ2-7; CDR3 DNA: TGCGCCAGCAGCTTGTGGACCTGCAGGGAGCAGTACTTC; CDR3 protein: CASSLWTCREQYF